Listed below are T cell receptor beta chains from one sample, sequenced in a study of T cells in Graves' hyperthyroidism and ophthalmopathy. TCRdb reprocessed the multiplex PCR reads with MiXCR, giving one entry per CDR3 protein. Of hundreds of thousands of distinct CDR3 sequences listed, 11% to 15% are singletons. Sequences were obtained from blood. The receptors derive from a woman aged 25 to 39 with Graves' hyperthyroidism that later progressed to Graves' ophthalmopathy. Both conserved end residues are part of each CDR3. The order of the fields is D gene, clone size, V gene, J gene, CDR3 protein, CDR3 DNA. The D gene is left open where the match is weak. Rows give clone size only sometimes, using once, few, many, or a class for an expanded clone.

D gene: TRBD2; clone size: many; V gene: TRBV18; J gene: TRBJ2-1; CDR3 protein: CASGLAGGDEQFF; CDR3 DNA: TGTGCCAGCGGACTAGCGGGAGGCGATGAGCAGTTCTTC
D gene: TRBD2; clone size: many; V gene: TRBV27; J gene: TRBJ2-7; CDR3 protein: CASSLLSGSVSYEQYF; CDR3 DNA: TGTGCCAGCAGTCTACTTAGCGGGAGCGTATCCTACGAGCAGTACTTC
D gene: -; clone size: -; V gene: TRBV18; J gene: TRBJ2-1; CDR3 protein: CASSIGMGAKNDEQFF; CDR3 DNA: TGTGCCAGCTCAATAGGTATGGGGGCGAAGAACGATGAGCAGTTCTTC
D gene: -; clone size: many; V gene: TRBV6-1; J gene: TRBJ1-5; CDR3 protein: CASSYGQGFSQPQHF; CDR3 DNA: TGTGCCAGCAGTTATGGTCAGGGGTTCAGTCAGCCCCAGCATTTT
D gene: TRBD2; clone size: -; V gene: TRBV3-1; J gene: TRBJ2-3; CDR3 protein: CASSSGSHTDTQYF; CDR3 DNA: TGTGCCAGCAGTAGCGGGAGCCACACAGATACGCAGTATTTT
D gene: -; clone size: -; V gene: TRBV30; J gene: TRBJ2-7; CDR3 protein: CAWSRGRGADEQYF; CDR3 DNA: TGTGCCTGGAGTAGGGGCAGGGGTGCGGACGAGCAGTACTTC
D gene: -; clone size: many; V gene: TRBV14; J gene: TRBJ2-1; CDR3 protein: CASSLRVPYNEQFF; CDR3 DNA: TGTGCCAGCAGCCTGCGGGTCCCCTACAATGAGCAGTTCTTC
D gene: TRBD2; clone size: few; V gene: TRBV7-7; J gene: TRBJ2-1; CDR3 protein: CASSLYTSAYNEQFF; CDR3 DNA: TGTGCTAGCAGCTTATACACTAGCGCGTACAATGAGCAGTTCTTC
D gene: -; clone size: many; V gene: TRBV6-5; J gene: TRBJ2-3; CDR3 protein: CASGYGGSTDTQYF; CDR3 DNA: TGTGCCAGCGGGTATGGGGGGAGCACAGATACGCAGTATTTT
D gene: TRBD2; clone size: many; V gene: TRBV2; J gene: TRBJ2-1; CDR3 protein: CASSPSRAGGPGQFF; CDR3 DNA: TGTGCCAGCAGTCCCTCGAGGGCGGGAGGGCCCGGGCAGTTCTTC
D gene: TRBD1; clone size: -; V gene: TRBV19; J gene: TRBJ2-1; CDR3 protein: CASSIGLTGGHKQFF; CDR3 DNA: TGTGCCAGTAGTATAGGGTTGACAGGGGGGCACAAGCAGTTCTTC
D gene: TRBD2; clone size: many; V gene: TRBV20-1; J gene: TRBJ2-4; CDR3 protein: CSVGSGDIQYF; CDR3 DNA: TGCAGTGTGGGGAGCGGGGACATTCAGTACTTC
D gene: -; clone size: many; V gene: TRBV20-1; J gene: TRBJ1-2; CDR3 protein: CSVRGTYGYTF; CDR3 DNA: TGCAGTGTTAGGGGTACCTATGGCTACACCTTC
D gene: -; clone size: many; V gene: TRBV12-3/TRBV12-4; J gene: TRBJ2-3; CDR3 protein: CASSFSLLPSRTDTQYF; CDR3 DNA: TGTGCCAGCAGTTTTAGTCTTCTTCCCTCACGCACAGATACGCAGTATTTT
D gene: -; clone size: -; V gene: TRBV11-1; J gene: TRBJ2-3; CDR3 protein: CACSFTDTQSF; CDR3 DNA: TGTGCCTGCAGCTTCACAGATACGCAGTCTTTT
D gene: -; clone size: -; V gene: TRBV5-1; J gene: TRBJ2-1; CDR3 protein: CASSLVQFYNEQFF; CDR3 DNA: TGCGCCAGCAGCTTGGTTCAGTTCTACAATGAGCAGTTCTTC
D gene: -; clone size: -; V gene: TRBV5-5; J gene: TRBJ2-7; CDR3 protein: CASSGSAGYEQYF; CDR3 DNA: TGTGCCAGCAGCGGGTCGGCAGGCTACGAGCAGTACTTC
D gene: TRBD1; clone size: many; V gene: TRBV24-1; J gene: TRBJ1-5; CDR3 protein: CATSDLTTGPNQPQHF; CDR3 DNA: TGTGCCACCAGTGACTTAACGACAGGGCCCAATCAGCCCCAGCATTTT
D gene: -; clone size: many; V gene: TRBV7-9; J gene: TRBJ1-5; CDR3 protein: CASSLSEQPQHF; CDR3 DNA: TGTGCCAGCAGCTTATCGGAGCAGCCCCAGCATTTT
D gene: TRBD2; clone size: -; V gene: TRBV11-2; J gene: TRBJ2-1; CDR3 protein: CATSEAGGINEQFF; CDR3 DNA: TGTGCCACCAGTGAGGCGGGAGGGATCAATGAGCAGTTCTTC
D gene: -; clone size: few; V gene: TRBV3-1; J gene: TRBJ2-1; CDR3 protein: CASSQGAGLGGFF; CDR3 DNA: TGTGCCAGCAGCCAAGGAGCGGGCCTGGGGGGGTTCTTC
D gene: TRBD2; clone size: many; V gene: TRBV3-1; J gene: TRBJ2-1; CDR3 protein: CASSRLAGSEQFF; CDR3 DNA: TGTGCCAGCAGCCGCCTAGCGGGAAGTGAGCAGTTCTTC
D gene: -; clone size: few; V gene: TRBV18; J gene: TRBJ1-4; CDR3 protein: CASSPGRGSEKLFF; CDR3 DNA: TGTGCCAGCTCACCGGGCAGGGGCAGTGAAAAACTGTTTTTT
D gene: -; clone size: many; V gene: TRBV5-1; J gene: TRBJ1-1; CDR3 protein: CASRGNVNTEAFF; CDR3 DNA: TGCGCCAGCAGAGGAAATGTGAACACTGAAGCTTTCTTT
D gene: -; clone size: -; V gene: TRBV20-1; J gene: TRBJ2-4; CDR3 protein: CSARDQGSGNIQYF; CDR3 DNA: TGCAGTGCTAGAGATCAGGGTAGTGGAAACATTCAGTACTTC
D gene: -; clone size: -; V gene: TRBV30; J gene: TRBJ2-7; CDR3 protein: CAQRQSYEQYF; CDR3 DNA: TGTGCCCAGCGGCAGTCCTACGAGCAGTACTTC
D gene: TRBD1; clone size: many; V gene: TRBV5-1; J gene: TRBJ2-7; CDR3 protein: CASNSGTGAYEQYF; CDR3 DNA: TGCGCCAGCAATTCCGGGACAGGGGCCTACGAGCAGTACTTC
D gene: TRBD2; clone size: few; V gene: TRBV9; J gene: TRBJ2-1; CDR3 protein: CASSPRDYLYNEQFF; CDR3 DNA: TGTGCCAGCAGCCCCCGGGACTACCTCTACAATGAGCAGTTCTTC
D gene: -; clone size: few; V gene: TRBV4-2; J gene: TRBJ2-3; CDR3 protein: CASSQVAADTQYF; CDR3 DNA: TGTGCCAGCAGCCAAGTAGCGGCGGATACGCAGTATTTT
D gene: -; clone size: -; V gene: TRBV28; J gene: TRBJ1-2; CDR3 protein: CASSSDRRYGYTF; CDR3 DNA: TGTGCCAGCAGTTCCGACAGGCGCTATGGCTACACCTTC
D gene: -; clone size: many; V gene: TRBV19; J gene: TRBJ1-1; CDR3 protein: CASRPTGLGTEAFF; CDR3 DNA: TGTGCCAGTAGGCCCACAGGGTTGGGCACTGAAGCTTTCTTT
D gene: -; clone size: few; V gene: TRBV7-9; J gene: TRBJ1-2; CDR3 protein: CASSSQGLGNYGYTF; CDR3 DNA: TGTGCCAGCAGCTCCCAGGGGCTGGGTAACTATGGCTACACCTTC
D gene: -; clone size: many; V gene: TRBV24-1; J gene: TRBJ2-7; CDR3 protein: CATSGGYEQYF; CDR3 DNA: TGTGCCACCAGTGGCGGCTACGAGCAGTACTTC
D gene: -; clone size: many; V gene: TRBV12-3/TRBV12-4; J gene: TRBJ2-1; CDR3 protein: CASSLASRGHEQFF; CDR3 DNA: TGTGCCAGCAGTTTAGCCTCACGAGGCCATGAGCAGTTCTTC
D gene: -; clone size: many; V gene: TRBV6-1; J gene: TRBJ1-5; CDR3 protein: CASGYRDNSNQPQHF; CDR3 DNA: TGTGCCAGCGGGTATCGGGACAACAGCAATCAGCCCCAGCATTTT
D gene: TRBD1; clone size: many; V gene: TRBV27; J gene: TRBJ1-4; CDR3 protein: CASSLSDRGGNEKLFF; CDR3 DNA: TGTGCCAGCAGTTTATCAGACAGGGGAGGTAATGAAAAACTGTTTTTT
D gene: TRBD1; clone size: -; V gene: TRBV5-1; J gene: TRBJ1-1; CDR3 protein: CASSLRTGANTEAFF; CDR3 DNA: TGCGCCAGCAGCCTCCGGACAGGGGCGAACACTGAAGCTTTCTTT
D gene: -; clone size: few; V gene: TRBV6-1; J gene: TRBJ2-7; CDR3 protein: CAGSEGGVSYEQYF; CDR3 DNA: TGTGCCGGCAGTGAAGGTGGGGTCTCCTACGAGCAGTACTTC
D gene: -; clone size: many; V gene: TRBV28; J gene: TRBJ1-2; CDR3 protein: CASSLPNYGYTF; CDR3 DNA: TGTGCCAGCAGTCTTCCTAACTATGGCTACACCTTC
D gene: TRBD2; clone size: -; V gene: TRBV18; J gene: TRBJ2-7; CDR3 protein: CASSSGTALYQQYF; CDR3 DNA: TGTGCCAGCTCAAGCGGGACTGCACTCTACCAGCAGTACTTC
D gene: -; clone size: many; V gene: TRBV5-1; J gene: TRBJ1-6; CDR3 protein: CASSLSPEGSPLHF; CDR3 DNA: TGCGCCAGCAGCTTGAGCCCGGAGGGCTCACCCCTCCACTTT
D gene: -; clone size: many; V gene: TRBV20-1; J gene: TRBJ2-7; CDR3 protein: CSAIPKGSYEQYF; CDR3 DNA: TGCAGTGCCATCCCGAAGGGGAGCTACGAGCAGTACTTC